This T cell receptor (beta chain) was captured by sequencing in a study of OX40 agonist ivuxolimab in advanced cancers. Findings and caveats of the study: Averaged across samples, CD8+ T cells carried more expanded clones than CD4+ did. There was clonal expansion of CD4+ and CD8+ blood T cells by week 6 at 0.1 to 3.0 mg/kg.

With regard to this clone: Its antigen is still unknown.

Assay: immunoSEQ multiplex PCR; the TCRdb copy retains only in-frame clones and omits some. The data hold more than 25,000 clones, with roughly four fifths observed a single time. Germline V gene sequence: CDR1 MDHEN, CDR2 SYDVKM. The CDR3 length is 15 residues. Trimming took off 3 bases at V and 2 bases at J, with 13 bases between the two ends. Systemic immunosuppression or autoimmune disease history was grounds to exclude patients. The source is an adult with an advanced solid tumor such as melanoma, head and neck, liver or kidney cancer. The chain uses TRBV28 and TRBJ2-5; maybe TRBD1 (7 bases). Here the sequenced sample was CD4+ or CD8+ T cells sorted from blood, taken in a trial of the OX40 agonist ivuxolimab. CDR3 bases: TGTGCCAGCAGTTTTGGCAGGGGGGAACAAGAGACCCAGTACTTC. Encoded protein: CASSFGRGEQETQYF.